One and the same sample provided the 29 T cell receptor beta chains below, sequenced in a study of T cells after yellow fever vaccination. MiXCR was run by TCRdb on the 5' RACE reads, yielding one entry per CDR3 protein. The sample has about 510,000 distinct CDR3 sequences, 20% to 25% seen once. The source was PBMCs, collected 21 days after the first yellow fever vaccination. All receptors derive from a man in his late teens or twenties who received the YFV17D yellow fever vaccine.

A few counts support this clonotype. The gene calls are TRBV20-1 and TRBJ2-7, with D maybe TRBD1 (5 bases). V lost 1 base and J 8 bases, leaving 15 bases between the germline ends. The CDR3 has 13 amino acids. The germline CDR1 and CDR2 sequences are DFQATT and SNEGSKA (reference sequence). CDR3 sequence reads: CSARGRWGNKQYF. The DNA of the CDR3 is TGCAGTGCTAGAGGGCGGTGGGGCAATAAGCAGTACTTC.

The rearrangement uses TRBV4-1 and TRBJ2-1; 8 nucleotides align to TRBD2. The V gene end was trimmed by 1 base and the J gene end by 4 bases; junction bases not matched to a gene: 9. The CDR3 covers 17 residues. Germline V CDR1 and CDR2: MGHRA, YSYEKL. CDR3 DNA: TGCGCCAGCAGCCAAGGTTCCGCGGGGGGCTATTACAATGAGCAGTTCTTC. Its translation: CASSQGSAGGYYNEQFF.

The sample holds a few counts of this clonotype. V and J are TRBV7-2 and TRBJ1-4; TRBD1 agrees at 9 bases. The CDR3 is 14 amino acids. Trimming took 1 base from V and 10 from J; bases not matched to a gene: 4. CDR1 is SGHTA and CDR2 is FQGNSA in the germline V gene. The CDR3 loop is CASSLEQGAGKLFF. CDR3 bases: TGTGCCAGCAGCTTAGAACAGGGGGCGGGAAAACTGTTTTTT.

In its sample, this clonotype was seen a few times. This chain uses TRBV7-2 with TRBJ1-6; D is undetermined. V was cut by 7 bases and J by 5 bases, with 15 bases left in between. This CDR3 comprises 15 residues. In germline, CDR1 is SGHTA, CDR2 FQGNSA. CDR3 residues: CASTLPGRHNSPLHF. DNA for the CDR3: TGTGCCAGCACCCTACCTGGGCGGCATAATTCACCCCTCCACTTT.

V is TRBV6-5 and J is TRBJ2-6; D is possibly TRBD2 (5 bases). Germline CDR1 MNHEY, CDR2 SVGAGI. The germline V and J ends were trimmed by 4 bases and 8 bases, with 15 bases remaining between them. This CDR3 region has 15 residues. CDR3 amino acids: CASSSRREGTNVLTF. The CDR3 DNA follows: TGTGCCAGCAGTTCCCGACGTGAGGGAACCAACGTCCTGACTTTC.

This clonotype appeared a few times. The genes are TRBV29-1 and TRBJ1-1, with D possibly matching TRBD1 (5 bases). In germline, CDR1 is SQVTM, CDR2 ANQGSEA. The CDR3 is made up of 13 amino acids. V lost 6 bases and J 0 bases, leaving 11 bases between the germline ends. The CDR3 DNA reads TGCAGCGTCGAGGGGAATTTGAACACTGAAGCTTTCTTT. Its translation: CSVEGNLNTEAFF.

The rearrangement joins TRBV5-1 to TRBJ2-1; D unclear. The V and J ends lost 4 bases and 5 bases respectively, with 19 bases between them. There are 16 residues in the CDR3. CDR1 SGHRS and CDR2 YFSETQ come from the germline V gene. CDR3: CASSPLVETVNNEQFF. The CDR3 DNA follows: TGCGCCAGCAGCCCTCTCGTAGAGACTGTAAACAATGAGCAGTTCTTC.

Only a few counts were recorded for this clonotype. This chain joins TRBV7-6 and TRBJ2-2; unclear D gene. Germline V lookup: CDR1 SGHVS, CDR2 FNYEAQ. The germline V and J ends were trimmed by 2 bases and 6 bases, with 7 bases remaining between them. This CDR3 has 13 residues. CDR3 protein: CASSLTASGELFF. The CDR3 DNA reads as TGTGCCAGCAGCTTAACGGCGTCCGGGGAGCTGTTTTTT. Using reference TRBV7-6 and TRBJ2-2 for the parts outside the CDR3, the full variable domain is GAGVSQSPRYKVTKRGQDVALRCDPISGHVSLYWYRQALGQGPEFLTYFNYEAQQDKSGLPNDRFSAERPEGSISTLTIQRTEQRDSAMYRCASSLTASGELFFGEGSRLTVL.

V and J are TRBV15 and TRBJ2-1; 7 positions match TRBD2. This CDR3 has 15 residues. Trimming removed 2 bases from V and 4 bases from J; junction bases left unmatched: 5. The V gene's germline CDR1 is LNHNV and CDR2 YYDKDF (reference sequence). This chain's CDR3 is CATSRWGGSYNEQFF. The DNA for the CDR3 is TGTGCCACCAGCAGATGGGGGGGATCATACAATGAGCAGTTCTTC.

This clonotype occurred a few times. The chain has TRBV18 and TRBJ1-1; weak D call: TRBD1 (5 bases). CDR3 length: 15 residues. Between the trimmed V and J ends, which lost 6 bases and 8 bases, there was a span of 22 bases. Germline values: CDR1 KGHSH, CDR2 LQKENI. CDR3 amino acids: CASSRQGTGTLEAFF. The CDR3 DNA sequence: TGTGCCAGCTCCCGGCAGGGAACCGGTACCCTGGAAGCTTTCTTT.

This clonotype has just a few counts. The chain combines TRBV29-1 with TRBJ2-3; TRBD2 is a possible D gene (6 bases). Germline V lookup: CDR1 SQVTM, CDR2 ANQGSEA. V lost 6 bases and J lost 14, with 15 bases in between. The CDR3 covers 10 residues. This chain's CDR3 is CSVHGGHGYF. The DNA for the CDR3 is TGCAGCGTCCATGGAGGGCACGGGTATTTT.

This clonotype was detected only once. This rearrangement joins TRBV9 to TRBJ2-1; D gene ambiguous. Germline lookup yields CDR1 SGDLS and CDR2 YYNGEE. Trimming took 0 bases from V and 6 from J, leaving 10 bases between them. The CDR3 has 14 amino acids. CDR3 amino acids: CASSVEASPNEQFF. CDR3 DNA: TGTGCCAGCAGCGTAGAGGCCTCCCCCAATGAGCAGTTCTTC.

This clonotype has more than one count but fewer than ten. The genes are TRBV29-1 and TRBJ1-1, with D tentatively TRBD1 (6 bases). CDR3 length: 13 amino acids. Germline V gene data show CDR1 as SQVTM and CDR2 as ANQGSEA. V was trimmed by 7 bases and J by 10 bases, leaving 22 bases between them. The CDR3 DNA reads TGCAGCGGGCACACCGCCGGGACACTAGGAGCTTTCTTT. Its protein is CSGHTAGTLGAFF.

The chain has TRBV28 and TRBJ2-7, with 10 nucleotides matching TRBD1. The germline V gene encodes CDR1 MDHEN and CDR2 SYDVKM. CDR3 length: 15 residues. Trimming cost V 5 bases and J 6 bases; bases outside gene matches: 10. CDR3 sequence reads: CASSPSGTGEREQYF. The CDR3 bases are TGTGCCAGCAGTCCGTCCGGGACAGGGGAACGCGAGCAGTACTTC. Full variable domain (remainder filled in from reference TRBV28 and TRBJ2-7): DVKVTQSSRYLVKRTGEKVFLECVQDMDHENMFWYRQDPGLGLRLIYFSYDVKMKEKGDIPEGYSVSREKKERFSLILESASTNQTSMYLCASSPSGTGEREQYFGPGTRLTVT.

This chain joins TRBV12-3 or TRBV12-4 and TRBJ2-5; D is undetermined. Trimming took 5 bases from V and 5 from J, leaving 9 bases between them. The CDR3 totals 12 residues. The chain's CDR3 is CASSPRLETQYF. The CDR3 DNA reads TGTGCCAGCAGTCCTAGATTGGAGACCCAGTACTTC.

This clonotype has more than one count but fewer than ten. This chain connects TRBV6-2 or TRBV6-3 to TRBJ2-7; tentative D call: TRBD2 (5 bases). The CDR3 length is 13 residues. Germline CDR1 MNHEY, CDR2 SVGEGT. The V and J ends lost 6 bases and 3 bases respectively, with 12 bases between them. CDR3 nucleotide sequence: TGTGCCAGCAGCCACGACTACCACTACGAGCAGTACGTC. It yields the protein CASSHDYHYEQYV.

Only one count was recorded for this clonotype. V and J are TRBV29-1 and TRBJ1-2; tentative D call: TRBD1 (5 bases). Germline assignment: CDR1 SQVTM and CDR2 ANQGSEA. V dropped 0 bases and J dropped 8 bases, with 13 bases sitting between them. The CDR3 contains 13 residues. The CDR3: CSVEDKRGRGYTF. CDR3 nucleotides: TGCAGCGTTGAAGATAAGAGGGGAAGAGGCTACACCTTC.

This clonotype occurred a few times. V and J are TRBV27 and TRBJ2-1; D is uncertain. Germline V gene data show CDR1 as MNHEY and CDR2 as SMNVEV (reference sequence). V was cut by 2 bases and J by 0 bases, with 8 bases left in between. The length of the CDR3 is 15 residues. The CDR3 bases are TGTGCCAGCAGTTTAATGTCCGTCTCCTACAATGAGCAGTTCTTC. It yields the protein CASSLMSVSYNEQFF.

This clonotype has only a few counts. This chain uses TRBV9 with TRBJ2-5; 7 nucleotides align to TRBD2. From germline, CDR1 is SGDLS and CDR2 YYNGEE. J gave up 5 bases and V 0 bases, and 7 bases lay outside the gene matches. The CDR3 extends over 15 amino acids. CDR3 DNA: TGTGCCAGCAGCGTAGGGGGGGGGACGAGGGAGACCCAGTACTTC. Residues: CASSVGGGTRETQYF.

This clonotype was found a few times. The genes are TRBV19 and TRBJ2-3, with 9 bases that match TRBD1. The V segment lost 6 bases and the J segment 4 bases; nucleotides outside the gene matches: 8. Germline V CDR1 and CDR2: LNHDA, SQIVND (reference sequence). The CDR3 length is 15 residues. DNA for the CDR3: TGTGCCAGTAGGCGTACAGGGGGCGCTCCAGATACGCAGTATTTT. It translates to CASRRTGGAPDTQYF. The variable domain in full, completed from reference TRBV19 and TRBJ2-3, reads DGGITQSPKYLFRKEGQNVTLSCEQNLNHDAMYWYRQDPGQGLRLIYYSQIVNDFQKGDIAEGYSVSREKKESFPLTVTSAQKNPTAFYLCASRRTGGAPDTQYFGPGTRLTVL.

This chain uses TRBV6-1 with TRBJ1-2; D not resolved. V was trimmed by 4 bases and J by 8 bases, leaving 8 bases between them. This CDR3 comprises 11 residues. Per germline, CDR1 MNHNS and CDR2 SASEGT. Here the CDR3 DNA reads TGTGCCAGCAGTGGATCAGAGGGCTACACCTTC. Protein product: CASSGSEGYTF.

This clonotype was recorded a few times. The V and J genes are TRBV3-1 and TRBJ2-3, with 10 bases that match TRBD1. The CDR3 is 13 residues long. The V gene end was trimmed by 8 bases and the J gene end by 5 bases; junction bases not matched to a gene: 4. Germline lookup yields CDR1 LGHDT and CDR2 YNNKEL (reference sequence). The CDR3 sequence is CASRGTGVDTQYF. The DNA for the CDR3 is TGTGCCAGCCGCGGGACAGGGGTAGATACGCAGTATTTT.

This clonotype was detected a few times. The V call is TRBV6-1, the J call TRBJ1-1; tentative D call: TRBD1 (5 bases). The CDR3 runs to 16 residues. V was trimmed by 5 bases and J by 5 bases, leaving 21 bases between them. CDR1 and CDR2 from the germline V gene are MNHNS and SASEGT. The CDR3 loop reads CASSPSGPRGETEAFF. The CDR3 nucleotides are TGTGCCAGCAGTCCGTCAGGCCCCAGAGGGGAGACTGAAGCTTTCTTT.

The rearrangement uses TRBV6-2 or TRBV6-3 and TRBJ2-7; D is uncertain. V lost 2 bases and J 3 bases, leaving 8 bases between the germline ends. The CDR3 is 13 residues long. CDR1 and CDR2 from the germline V gene are MNHEY and SVGEGT. Written as DNA, the CDR3 is TGTGCCAGCAGTTACGTTCGCAGCTACGAGCAGTACTTC. Protein product: CASSYVRSYEQYF.

The rearrangement uses TRBV13 and TRBJ2-7; the D gene is possibly TRBD2 (5 bases). In germline, CDR1 is PRHDT, CDR2 FYEKMQ (reference sequence). The V gene lost 4 bases and the J gene lost 0 bases, with 16 bases spanning the gap. There are 16 residues in the CDR3. CDR3: CASSSAGGESSYEQYF. As DNA, the CDR3 is TGTGCCAGCAGCTCCGCCGGTGGGGAGAGCTCCTACGAGCAGTACTTC.

The J gene is TRBJ2-1, the V gene TRBV20-1; 7 positions match TRBD2. The CDR3 contains 17 residues. V lost 0 bases to trimming and J lost 0 bases; unmatched junction nucleotides: 8. In germline, CDR1 is DFQATT, CDR2 SNEGSKA (reference sequence). CDR3: CSARDPAVAGSYNEQFF. The CDR3 nucleotides read TGCAGTGCTAGAGATCCCGCCGTAGCGGGCTCCTACAATGAGCAGTTCTTC.

This clonotype was recorded a few times. The chain is built from TRBV4-3 and TRBJ2-4, with D possibly being TRBD1 (5 bases). The V end was cut by 0 bases, the J end by 2 bases, with 14 bases between. The CDR3 is 17 amino acids. The germline V gene encodes CDR1 LGHNA and CDR2 YSLEER. The CDR3 region is CASSQDPGHPSKNIQYF. DNA for the CDR3: TGCGCCAGCAGCCAAGACCCCGGACACCCTTCCAAAAACATTCAGTACTTC.

The chain uses TRBV4-3 and TRBJ2-6; D not resolved. The V and J ends lost 3 bases and 0 bases respectively, with 6 bases between them. This CDR3 comprises 15 residues. Per the germline V gene, CDR1 is LGHNA and CDR2 is YSLEER. The CDR3 spells CASSHLSSGANVLTF. The CDR3 DNA follows: TGCGCCAGCAGCCACCTTAGCTCTGGGGCCAACGTCCTGACTTTC.

This sequence joins TRBV2 and TRBJ2-1, with TRBD2 identical over 8 bases. After removal of 7 bases from V and 9 bases from J, the junction contained 8 bases not matched to a gene. From germline, CDR1 is SNHLY and CDR2 FYNNEI. The CDR3 totals 13 residues. The DNA for the CDR3 is TGTGCCAGCAACCGACTAGCGCTGACTGAGCAGTTCTTC. This codes for CASNRLALTEQFF.